The next 14 T cell receptor beta chains were all read from a single sample in a study of CD8 T cells in Susac syndrome. Roughly 0.5 to 1 ug RNA was reverse transcribed with random hexamers. MiXCR, run by TCRdb on the immunoSEQ multiplex PCR reads, gives a single entry per CDR3 protein. Of around 200,000 distinct CDR3 sequences in the sample, roughly 94% were seen once. The sequencing input was CD4+ T cells from PBMCs. The receptors shown here come from a human donor with multiple sclerosis.

This chain links TRBV4-2 with TRBJ1-2; D gene uncertain. CDR1 LGHNA and CDR2 YNFKEQ come from the germline V gene. The CDR3 covers 14 residues. Between the trimmed V and J ends, which lost 1 base and 8 bases, there was a span of 14 bases. The CDR3 nucleotides read TGTGCCAGCAGCCAAGCCCCCGAGGAGGGAGGCTACACCTTC. Protein: CASSQAPEEGGYTF.

The chain has TRBV30 and TRBJ2-1; possibly TRBD2 for D (5 bases). The CDR3 has 16 residues. Germline V gene lookup returns CDR1 GTSNPN and CDR2 SVGIG (reference sequence). V was shortened by 5 bases and J by 0 bases, with 17 bases between the two germline ends. CDR3 sequence reads: CAWRRTSGVSYNEQFF. DNA for the CDR3: TGTGCCTGGCGGAGGACCAGCGGCGTCTCCTACAATGAGCAGTTCTTC.

About this clonotype: One junction end disagrees with the germline gene, perhaps due to a read error. CDR3 protein: CASRYSSGTDTQYF. In DNA, the CDR3 is TGTGCCAGCAGGTACTCTAGCGGCACTGATACGCAGTATTTT. The chain uses TRBV2 and TRBJ2-3, with 7 nucleotides matching TRBD2. CDR1 and CDR2 from the germline V gene are SNHLY and FYNNEI. The CDR3 is 14 residues long.

The chain combines TRBV6-1 with TRBJ2-3; D is uncertain. Germline CDR1 is MNHNS and CDR2 is SASEGT. The CDR3 is 16 amino acids. Trimming cost V 5 bases and J 2 bases, with 17 bases left between them. Here the CDR3 reads CASSLTLLPPTDTQYF. The CDR3 coding sequence is TGTGCCAGCAGTCTGACCCTACTACCCCCCACAGATACGCAGTATTTT.

The chain combines TRBV19 with TRBJ2-4; D unresolved. The V end was cut by 2 bases, the J end by 11 bases, with 16 bases between. Looked up from germline, CDR1 is LNHDA and CDR2 is SQIVND (reference sequence). There are 14 residues in the CDR3. The CDR3 sequence is CASSIHQGPRVQYF. The CDR3, as DNA: TGTGCCAGTAGTATACATCAAGGTCCTAGGGTTCAGTACTTC.

The gene calls are TRBV3-1 and TRBJ2-7, with 8 bases that match TRBD1. With V trimmed by 4 bases and J by 7 bases, 6 bases remained unmatched. CDR3 size: 13 residues. Germline-derived CDR1 and CDR2 are LGHDT and YNNKEL (reference sequence). CDR3 in DNA: TGTGCCAGCAGCCGCCAGGGGGCTGATGAGCAGTACGTC. It translates to CASSRQGADEQYV.

The gene calls are TRBV29-1 and TRBJ1-1; D remains ambiguous. With 5 bases removed from V and 3 bases from J, the gap between germline ends came to 10 bases. From germline, CDR1 is SQVTM and CDR2 ANQGSEA. This CDR3 contains 12 residues. For the CDR3, the DNA is TGCAGCGTTAGGGTAGGAGACACTGAAGCTTTCTTT. It specifies CSVRVGDTEAFF.

This rearrangement joins TRBV12-3 or TRBV12-4 to TRBJ1-5, with D unresolved. The CDR3 contains 13 residues. Trimming took 3 bases from V and 2 from J, leaving 5 bases between them. For the CDR3, the DNA is TGTGCCAGCAGTTTTGGTGGCAATCAGCCCCAGCATTTT. It yields the protein CASSFGGNQPQHF.

The chain recombines TRBV19 with TRBJ1-6; D is possibly TRBD1 (5 bases). This CDR3 contains 15 residues. With 5 bases removed from V and 3 bases from J, the gap between germline ends came to 11 bases. Per germline, CDR1 LNHDA and CDR2 SQIVND (reference sequence). The CDR3 spells CASSPRGDYNSPLHF. The CDR3 region has the DNA TGTGCCAGTAGTCCCCGGGGGGACTATAATTCACCCCTCCACTTT. Together with reference TRBV19 and TRBJ1-6, the CDR3 gives the full variable domain: DGGITQSPKYLFRKEGQNVTLSCEQNLNHDAMYWYRQDPGQGLRLIYYSQIVNDFQKGDIAEGYSVSREKKESFPLTVTSAQKNPTAFYLCASSPRGDYNSPLHFGNGTRLTVT.

This chain connects TRBV20-1 to TRBJ2-7; D might be TRBD1 or TRBD2, each matching 5 bases. Trimming removed 6 bases from V and 6 bases from J, with 24 bases in between. CDR3 size: 15 residues. CDR1 and CDR2 (germline): DFQATT, SNEGSKA (reference sequence). Here the CDR3 reads CSAYLSGPSSGEQYF. Written as DNA, the CDR3 is TGCAGTGCCTACCTCTCGGGGCCCTCCTCGGGCGAGCAGTACTTC.

The V and J genes are TRBV29-1 and TRBJ2-2; no firm D call. The V end was cut by 7 bases, the J end by 0 bases, with 12 bases between. Germline-derived CDR1 and CDR2 are SQVTM and ANQGSEA. This CDR3 is built from 14 residues. The CDR3 reads CSASGNPNTGELFF. DNA for the CDR3: TGCAGCGCTTCAGGCAACCCGAACACCGGGGAGCTGTTTTTT.

The J gene is TRBJ2-5, the V gene TRBV5-6; 7 bases agree with TRBD2. CDR1 and CDR2 (germline): SGHDT, YYEEEE. The CDR3 is 15 residues long. After removal of 0 bases from V and 2 bases from J, the junction contained 4 bases not matched to a gene. The CDR3 DNA reads as TGTGCCAGCAGCTTGGGCTGGGGGGGACAAGAGACCCAGTACTTC. This codes for CASSLGWGGQETQYF.

The V call is TRBV20-1, the J call TRBJ2-3, with D uncertain. The CDR3 is made up of 14 amino acids. V was trimmed by 6 bases and J by 5 bases, leaving 18 bases between them. Germline assignment: CDR1 DFQATT and CDR2 SNEGSKA (reference sequence). CDR3 loop: CSALAFYDGDTQYF. The CDR3 DNA reads as TGCAGTGCCCTGGCTTTCTACGATGGAGATACGCAGTATTTT.

A single count supports this clonotype. The chain joins TRBV12-3 or TRBV12-4 to TRBJ1-6; D is undetermined. V was cut by 5 bases and J by 10 bases, with 9 bases left in between. This CDR3 spans 12 amino acids. CDR3 DNA: TGTGCCAGCAGTCTGTATAGCTCACCCCTCCACTTT. Amino acid sequence: CASSLYSSPLHF.